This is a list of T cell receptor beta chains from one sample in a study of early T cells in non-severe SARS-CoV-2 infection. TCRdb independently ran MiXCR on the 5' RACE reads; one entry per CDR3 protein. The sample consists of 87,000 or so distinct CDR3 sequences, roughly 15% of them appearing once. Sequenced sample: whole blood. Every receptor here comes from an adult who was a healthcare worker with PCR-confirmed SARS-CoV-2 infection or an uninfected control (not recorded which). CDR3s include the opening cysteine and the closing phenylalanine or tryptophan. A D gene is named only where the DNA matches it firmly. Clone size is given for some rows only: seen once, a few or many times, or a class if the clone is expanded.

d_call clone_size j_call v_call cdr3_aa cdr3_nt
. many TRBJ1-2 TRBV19 CASSIGGSANYGYTF TGTGCCAGTAGTATTGGGGGGAGCGCTAACTATGGCTACACCTTC
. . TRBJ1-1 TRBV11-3 CASSAGRTEAFF TGTGCCAGCAGCGCCGGGCGCACTGAAGCTTTCTTT
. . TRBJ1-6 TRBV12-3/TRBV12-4 CASSFQIPLHF TGTGCCAGCAGTTTTCAAATACCCCTCCACTTT
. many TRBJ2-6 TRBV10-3 CAISDRSSGANVLTF TGTGCCATCAGTGACCGGAGCTCTGGGGCCAACGTCCTGACTTTC
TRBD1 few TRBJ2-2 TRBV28 CASSSGQGTGELFF TGTGCCAGCAGTTCGGGACAGGGAACCGGGGAGCTGTTTTTT
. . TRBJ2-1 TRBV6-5 CASSYSRPRNEQFF TGTGCCAGCAGTTACTCGCGCCCCCGCAATGAGCAGTTCTTC
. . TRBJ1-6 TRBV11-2 CASSLSQGSSPLHF TGTGCCAGCAGCTTAAGCCAGGGAAGTTCACCCCTCCACTTT
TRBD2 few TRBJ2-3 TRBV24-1 CATSFQRGVQDTQYF TGTGCCACCAGTTTCCAGCGGGGGGTTCAAGATACGCAGTATTTT
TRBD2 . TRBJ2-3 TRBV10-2 CASSESDGGAADTQYF TGCGCCAGCAGTGAGTCGGACGGGGGGGCAGCAGATACGCAGTATTTT
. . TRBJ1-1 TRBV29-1 CSVDRLNTEAFF TGCAGCGTGGACAGATTGAACACTGAAGCTTTCTTT
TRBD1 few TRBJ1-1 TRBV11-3 CASSHRGAEAFF TGTGCCAGCAGCCACAGGGGAGCTGAAGCTTTCTTT
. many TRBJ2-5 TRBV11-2 CASSLGLAGQETQYF TGTGCCAGCAGCTTAGGCCTAGCAGGACAAGAGACCCAGTACTTC
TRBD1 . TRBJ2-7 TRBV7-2 CASSPMGTGTMEQYF TGTGCCAGCAGCCCCATGGGGACAGGCACAATGGAGCAGTACTTC
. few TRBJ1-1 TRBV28 CASRGGTNTEAFF TGTGCCAGCAGGGGCGGGACGAACACTGAAGCTTTCTTT
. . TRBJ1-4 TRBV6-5 CASQVLTEGKLFF TGTGCCAGCCAGGTCCTCACCGAAGGGAAACTGTTTTTT
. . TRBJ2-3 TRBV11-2 CASSLRTQTSTDTQYF TGTGCCAGCAGCTTAAGGACACAAACTAGCACAGATACGCAGTATTTT
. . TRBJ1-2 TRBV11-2 CASSPSRDGGYTF TGTGCCAGCAGCCCATCGAGGGATGGGGGCTACACCTTC
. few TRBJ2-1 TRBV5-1 CASSLATDYNEQFF TGCGCCAGCAGCTTGGCCACAGACTACAATGAGCAGTTCTTC
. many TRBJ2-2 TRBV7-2 CASSLAGRNTGELFF TGTGCCAGCAGCTTAGCGGGCAGAAACACCGGGGAGCTGTTTTTT
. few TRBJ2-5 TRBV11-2 CASSLSAGTQYF TGTGCCAGCAGCTTAAGCGCCGGGACCCAGTACTTC
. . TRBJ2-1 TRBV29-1 CSVETGEGNEQFF TGCAGCGTTGAAACGGGGGAAGGCAATGAGCAGTTCTTC
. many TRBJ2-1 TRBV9 CASSVEGQYNEQFF TGTGCCAGCAGCGTAGAAGGACAATACAATGAGCAGTTCTTC
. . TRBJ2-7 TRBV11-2 CASSLAIAEQYF TGTGCCAGCAGCTTAGCAATAGCCGAGCAGTACTTC
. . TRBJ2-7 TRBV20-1 CSAEAPDRIYEQYF TGCAGTGCCGAGGCCCCGGACAGAATCTACGAGCAGTACTTC
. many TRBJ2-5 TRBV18 CASSPQIETQYF TGTGCCAGCTCACCACAGATAGAGACCCAGTACTTC
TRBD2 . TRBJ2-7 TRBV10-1 CASSPEIAGTYEQYF TGCGCCAGCAGCCCCGAAATAGCGGGGACCTACGAGCAGTACTTC
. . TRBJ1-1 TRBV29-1 CSVDHGTEAFF TGCAGCGTAGACCACGGCACTGAAGCTTTCTTT
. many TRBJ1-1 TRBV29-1 CSVGNTEAFF TGCAGCGTTGGGAACACTGAAGCTTTCTTT
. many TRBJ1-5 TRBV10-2 CASSVYRVNQPQHF TGCGCCAGCAGTGTCTACAGAGTAAATCAGCCCCAGCATTTT
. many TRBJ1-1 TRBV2 CASSSDSNTEAFF TGTGCCAGCAGCTCCGACAGTAACACTGAAGCTTTCTTT